This T cell receptor (beta chain) was sequenced for a study of T-cell reconstitution after alpha-beta-depleted transplantation in children. The study's findings and limits: For some patients, TCRbeta diversity was high at day 60 because of recipient T cells and thymic progenitors that survived. A year post-transplant, T-cell counts and diversity derived mostly from newly produced T cells. Alpha-beta T cells about two months after transplant reportedly derived from several hundred expanded graft clones.

The CDR3 is made up of 14 amino acids. With V trimmed by 7 bases and J by 2 bases, 2 bases remained unmatched. Unique molecular identifiers were used to barcode this TCRbeta library. TCRdb redid the calling of the PCR reads with MiXCR, one entry per CDR3 protein. The sample records hundreds of thousands of distinct CDR3 sequences, roughly 13% being singletons. Points on this clonotype: Its antigen is still unknown.

The sample consisted of PBMCs, mostly from graft donor cells, taken 360 days after TCRalphabeta/CD19-depleted stem cell transplant. The rearrangement joins TRBV12-3 or TRBV12-4 to TRBJ2-3, with 11 bases identical to TRBD1. This TCR derives from a male patient younger than 18 who had a stem cell transplant for acute myeloid leukemia, so the T cells may come from the graft donor. In nucleotides, the CDR3 is TGTGCCAGCACCGGACAGGGGGCCACAGATACGCAGTATTTT. It is translated as CASTGQGATDTQYF.